The 10 T cell receptor beta chains given below trace back to one sample, sequenced in a study of blood T cell repertoires in COVID-19. The data were produced by immunoSEQ multiplex PCR, yet TCRdb's version contains in-frame clones alone and is incomplete. The table has around 300,000 clones, 70% to 90% seen once. Sequencing was done on a sample of peripheral blood. The receptors shown here come from a woman aged 25-40 years with active or convalescent COVID-19.

The J gene is TRBJ2-2, the V gene TRBV11-2; no reliable D call. The germline V gene encodes CDR1 SGHAT and CDR2 FQNNGV. V gave up 6 bases and J gave up 4 bases, with 12 bases separating them. The CDR3 runs 14 residues. The CDR3 DNA sequence: TGTGCCAGCAGGATCGCGTTTGGCACCGGGGAGCTGTTTTTT. Translating gives CASRIAFGTGELFF.

In DNA form, the CDR3 reads TGTGCCAGCTCACCAAAAAGACTTACCGATACGCAGTATTTT. It encodes CASSPKRLTDTQYF. The V and J genes are TRBV18 and TRBJ2-3; D not certain. The CDR3 length is 14 residues. V gave up 2 bases and J gave up 6 bases, with 12 bases separating them. Germline assignment: CDR1 KGHSH and CDR2 LQKENI.

This clone has more than one count but fewer than ten. The genes are TRBV19 and TRBJ1-5, with 8 bases fitting TRBD1. This CDR3 comprises 16 residues. Unmatched junction bases numbered 13, after V lost 6 bases and J lost 6 bases. Germline V lookup: CDR1 LNHDA, CDR2 SQIVND (reference sequence). In DNA form, the CDR3 reads TGTGCCAGTAGCACCCCCGGGACAGGCGGAGGTCAGCCCCAGCATTTT. It encodes CASSTPGTGGGQPQHF.

This chain joins TRBV28 and TRBJ2-7; D is undetermined. Germline assignment: CDR1 MDHEN and CDR2 SYDVKM. V lost 9 bases and J 6 bases, leaving 12 bases between the germline ends. The CDR3 length is 11 residues. The CDR3 DNA reads TGTGCCAGTGGGCCCCTTCTCGAGCAGTACTTC. It specifies CASGPLLEQYF.

The gene calls are TRBV2 and TRBJ1-5, with 9 bases identical to TRBD1. Germline loops: CDR1 SNHLY, CDR2 FYNNEI. The CDR3 is made up of 19 amino acids. V was clipped by 6 bases and J by 0 bases; unmatched bases: 15. CDR3 in amino acids: CASRVDRGHQGSSNQPQHF. The CDR3 DNA is TGTGCCAGCAGGGTGGACAGGGGACACCAAGGGTCTAGCAATCAGCCCCAGCATTTT.

The chain has TRBV11-2 and TRBJ2-3; D is uncertain. The CDR3 is 14 amino acids. Looked up from germline, CDR1 is SGHAT and CDR2 is FQNNGV. The V gene lost 3 bases and the J gene lost 4 bases, with 11 bases spanning the gap. In nucleotides, the CDR3 is TGTGCCAGCAGCTTCATTAGCTCCCCAGATACGCAGTATTTT. Protein: CASSFISSPDTQYF.

The V call is TRBV4-3, the J call TRBJ2-3; 8 bases map to TRBD2. The V gene end was trimmed by 3 bases and the J gene end by 2 bases; junction bases not matched to a gene: 13. Germline V gene sequence: CDR1 LGHNA, CDR2 YSLEER. The CDR3 has 18 residues. CDR3 amino acids: CASSHHPGGGCLTDTQYF. CDR3 nucleotide sequence: TGCGCCAGCAGCCATCATCCGGGGGGGGGCTGCCTCACAGATACGCAGTATTTT.

In regard to this clone: One end of the junction varies from germline; a read error may be responsible. The rearrangement links TRBV3-1 (or the pseudogene TRBV3-2) to TRBJ2-4; TRBD1 aligns across 8 bases. The germline gives CDR1 LGHDT, CDR2 YNNKEL (reference sequence). This CDR3 contains 13 residues. The CDR3: CASSQASTGEHHF. Here the CDR3 DNA reads TGTGCCAGCAGCCAAGCCTCGACAGGGGAACATCACTTC.

The chain employs TRBV29-1 and TRBJ1-1; tentative D call: TRBD1 (5 bases). The germline gives CDR1 SQVTM, CDR2 ANQGSEA. Trimming pared 7 bases from V and 2 bases from J, leaving 17 bases between. CDR3 length: 14 residues. The CDR3 sequence is CSASLWGENTEAFF. CDR3 in DNA: TGCAGCGCCTCTCTTTGGGGGGAAAACACTGAAGCTTTCTTT.

The genes are TRBV2 and TRBJ1-4, with 7 bases aligning to TRBD1. The CDR3 sequence is 14 residues long. The V and J ends lost 3 bases and 7 bases, in that order; junction bases with no gene match: 5. Germline-derived CDR1 and CDR2 are SNHLY and FYNNEI. CDR3 sequence (DNA): TGTGCCAGCAGTGAGGGCAGGGGGTCTGAAAAACTGTTTTTT. As protein: CASSEGRGSEKLFF.